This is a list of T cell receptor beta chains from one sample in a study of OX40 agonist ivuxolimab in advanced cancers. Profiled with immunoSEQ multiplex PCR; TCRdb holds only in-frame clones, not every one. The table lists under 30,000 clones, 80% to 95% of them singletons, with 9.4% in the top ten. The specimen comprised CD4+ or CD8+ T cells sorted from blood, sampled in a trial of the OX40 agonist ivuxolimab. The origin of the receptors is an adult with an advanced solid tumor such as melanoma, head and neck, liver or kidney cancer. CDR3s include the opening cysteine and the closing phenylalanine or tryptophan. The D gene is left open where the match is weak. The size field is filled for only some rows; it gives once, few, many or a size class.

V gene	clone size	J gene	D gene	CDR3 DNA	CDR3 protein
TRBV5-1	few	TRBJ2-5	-	TGCGCCAGCAGCTTGGCCGACCGGGAGACCCAGTACTTC	CASSLADRETQYF
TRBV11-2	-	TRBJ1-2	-	TGTGCCAGCAGCTTAGATCTGGGAGGTGGCTACACCTTC	CASSLDLGGGYTF
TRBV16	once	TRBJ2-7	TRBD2	TGTGCCAGCAGCCTGGCGGGAGCGGGAGCTTCCTACGAGCAGTACTTC	CASSLAGAGASYEQYF
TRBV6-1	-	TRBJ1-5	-	TGTGCCAGCAGTTCTACAGCCGATCAGCCCCAGCATTTT	CASSSTADQPQHF
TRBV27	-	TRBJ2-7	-	TGTGCCAGCAGTTTATTCGGGCCCGACTACGAGCAGTACTTC	CASSLFGPDYEQYF
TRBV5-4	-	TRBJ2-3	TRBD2	TGTGCCAGCAGCTTTAGCGGGGGAGATACGCAGTATTTT	CASSFSGGDTQYF
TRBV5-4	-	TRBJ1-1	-	TGTGCCAGCATGGGCGGTAGGAACACTGAAGCTTTCTTT	CASMGGRNTEAFF
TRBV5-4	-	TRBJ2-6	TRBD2	TGTGCCGGCCTCGCCCAGCGGGACTCCTCTGGGGCCAACGTCCTGACTTTC	CAGLAQRDSSGANVLTF
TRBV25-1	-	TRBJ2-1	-	TGTGCCAGCAGTCCAGATTGGGGTTTCGGGGCTGACTACAATGAGCAGTTCTTC	CASSPDWGFGADYNEQFF
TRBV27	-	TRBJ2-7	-	TGTGCCAGCAGTTTAGGGGCAGGGATAGCCTACGAGCAGTACTTC	CASSLGAGIAYEQYF
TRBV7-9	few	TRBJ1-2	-	TGTGCCAGCAGCTTAGATTCGAGGGAAGTCGCCTATGGCTACACCTTC	CASSLDSREVAYGYTF
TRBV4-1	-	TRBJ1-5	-	TGCGCCAGCAGCCAATTTGCGGGCAACAATCAGCCCCAGCATTTT	CASSQFAGNNQPQHF
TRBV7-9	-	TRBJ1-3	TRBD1	TGTGCCAGCAGCGGCAATGACAGGGAGAACACCATATATTTT	CASSGNDRENTIYF
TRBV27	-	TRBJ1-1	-	TGTGCCAGCAGTTTAGGGCACTTGAACACTGAAGCTTTCTTT	CASSLGHLNTEAFF
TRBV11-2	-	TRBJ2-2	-	TGTGCCAGCAGCGCCGACTGGAACACCGGGGAGCTGTTTTTT	CASSADWNTGELFF
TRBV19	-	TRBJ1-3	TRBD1	TGTGCCAGCCCGACAGGGGGCACTGGAAACACCATATATTTT	CASPTGGTGNTIYF
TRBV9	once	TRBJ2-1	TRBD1	TGTGCCAGCAGCGCCCACGGGACAGGGGATAATGAGCAGTTCTTC	CASSAHGTGDNEQFF
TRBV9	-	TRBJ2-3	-	TGTGCCAGCAGCGGGACACTACTCACAGATACGCAGTATTTT	CASSGTLLTDTQYF
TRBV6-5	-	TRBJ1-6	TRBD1	TGTGCCAGCATGGGGACAGGGGAATATAATTCACCCCTCCACTTT	CASMGTGEYNSPLHF
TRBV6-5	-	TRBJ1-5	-	TGTGCCAGCAACGACTGGAATCAGCCCCAGCATTTT	CASNDWNQPQHF
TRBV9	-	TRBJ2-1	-	TGTGCCAGCAGCGTAGGGTCTAGCGTTGGGTATGAGCAGTTCTTC	CASSVGSSVGYEQFF
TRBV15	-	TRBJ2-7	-	TGTGCCACCAGCAGAGATTTGGGGGGCAGGTACGAGCAGTACTTC	CATSRDLGGRYEQYF
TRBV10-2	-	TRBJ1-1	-	TGCGCCAGCAGTGAATCGTGGGACAAGACGAACACTGAAGCTTTCTTT	CASSESWDKTNTEAFF
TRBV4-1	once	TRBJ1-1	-	TGCGCCAGCAGCCAAGCAGGGTTTTGGGACACTGAAGCTTTCTTT	CASSQAGFWDTEAFF
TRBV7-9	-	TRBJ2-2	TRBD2	TGTGCCAGCAGCTTAGTAGGCGGGGGCACCGGGGAGCTGTTTTTT	CASSLVGGGTGELFF
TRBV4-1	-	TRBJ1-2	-	TGCGCCAGCAGCCAAGAAGGAGGGGAGGGAAGACTCTATGGCTACACCTTC	CASSQEGGEGRLYGYTF
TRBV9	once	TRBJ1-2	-	TGTGCCAGCAGCTCTAGGGCCCAGGGCGTTAACTATGGCTACACCTTC	CASSSRAQGVNYGYTF